One and the same sample provided the 27 T cell receptor beta chains below, sequenced in a study of molecular identifiers for immune sequencing clone quantification. TCRdb processed the PCR reads anew with MiXCR; each CDR3 protein has one entry. The sample records about 630,000 distinct CDR3 sequences, 25% being singletons. The sequencing input was naive CD8+ T cells from blood, with Jurkat cell RNA spiked in. Subset denoted: FACS-sorted CD8+CD4-CCR7+CD45RA+ naive T cells. The receptors come from a human donor in good health. Some libraries in this study had Jurkat cell RNA spiked in.

The rearrangement links TRBV28 to TRBJ1-5; D is uncertain. CDR1 is MDHEN and CDR2 is SYDVKM in the germline V gene. The CDR3 extends over 15 amino acids. Trimming took 3 bases from V and 2 from J, leaving 11 bases between them. Written as DNA, the CDR3 is TGTGCCAGCAGTTTGGCCCTCCGAGGCAATCAGCCCCAGCATTTT. Encoded protein: CASSLALRGNQPQHF.

This clonotype has just a few counts. The chain recombines TRBV19 with TRBJ2-1; D remains unclear. Per germline, CDR1 LNHDA and CDR2 SQIVND (reference sequence). This CDR3 region has 15 residues. Trimming took off 3 bases at V and 0 bases at J, with 9 bases between the two ends. CDR3 sequence: CASSITASSYNEQFF. CDR3 sequence (DNA): TGTGCCAGTAGTATTACAGCGTCCTCCTACAATGAGCAGTTCTTC. The full variable domain, its missing parts supplied by reference TRBV19 and TRBJ2-1, is DGGITQSPKYLFRKEGQNVTLSCEQNLNHDAMYWYRQDPGQGLRLIYYSQIVNDFQKGDIAEGYSVSREKKESFPLTVTSAQKNPTAFYLCASSITASSYNEQFFGPGTRLTVL.

This clonotype was counted ten times or more. This chain uses TRBV13 with TRBJ1-4; 7 bases fit TRBD1. V gave up 5 bases and J gave up 8 bases; unmatched junction bases: 8. This CDR3 is built from 14 residues. The germline CDR1 and CDR2 sequences are PRHDT and FYEKMQ (reference sequence). CDR3 amino acids: CASSTGAGAEKLFF. Written as DNA, the CDR3 is TGTGCCAGCAGCACAGGGGCGGGCGCGGAAAAACTGTTTTTT.

Turning to this clonotype: A read error may be the cause here, since a much bigger clone is one base away. CDR3 loop: CASSSAVDRGRTGELFF. Written as DNA, the CDR3 is TGTGCCAGCAGCTCGGCCGTGGACAGGGGACGGACCGGGGAGCTGTTTTTT. The rearrangement uses TRBV5-4 and TRBJ2-2; 9 bases are a match to TRBD1. This CDR3 is 17 amino acids long. The germline V gene encodes CDR1 SGHNT and CDR2 YYREEE (reference sequence). V was clipped by 3 bases and J by 5 bases; unmatched bases: 11.

There are a few counts of this clonotype. The chain uses TRBV4-1 and TRBJ1-5; D perhaps matches TRBD1 (5 bases). CDR3 length: 17 amino acids. The germline V gene encodes CDR1 MGHRA and CDR2 YSYEKL. V lost 0 bases and J 4 bases, leaving 16 bases between the germline ends. This chain's CDR3 is CASSQEWGEVLNQPQHF. The CDR3 coding sequence is TGCGCCAGCAGCCAAGAGTGGGGGGAGGTTTTGAATCAGCCCCAGCATTTT.

This chain links TRBV4-3 with TRBJ1-1; D possibly corresponds to TRBD1 (5 bases). V gave up 0 bases and J gave up 7 bases, with 12 bases separating them. The CDR3 has 14 amino acids. Germline values: CDR1 LGHNA, CDR2 YSLEER. CDR3: CASSQEGSGGEAFF. CDR3 in DNA: TGCGCCAGCAGCCAAGAGGGCTCGGGGGGTGAAGCTTTCTTT.

As concerns this clonotype: A much larger clonotype is one base distant, so this may be a read error. The chain has TRBV3-1 and TRBJ2-3, with TRBD2 matching 8 bases. The germline CDR1 and CDR2 sequences are LGHDT and YNNKEL (reference sequence). The CDR3 consists of 15 residues. The CDR3 DNA reads as TGTGCCGGCAGCCTTCCGGGACTAGTGGAAGTTACGCAGTATTTT. Translated, it gives CAGSLPGLVEVTQYF.

There are many counts of this clonotype. The J gene is TRBJ2-7, the V gene TRBV5-1, with a tentative D call TRBD1 (6 bases). The V end was cut by 6 bases, the J end by 1 base, with 14 bases between. The germline gives CDR1 SGHRS, CDR2 YFSETQ. The CDR3 spans 14 residues. This CDR3 is CASTWTERSYEQYF. As DNA, the CDR3 is TGCGCCAGCACCTGGACAGAGCGTTCCTACGAGCAGTACTTC.

This clonotype turned up a few times. V and J are TRBV4-1 and TRBJ2-7; TRBD1 might be the D (5 bases). V was pared by 0 bases and J by 0 bases, with 9 bases between. The CDR3 has 15 residues. The germline V gene encodes CDR1 MGHRA and CDR2 YSYEKL. CDR3 residues: CASSQDPRVSYEQYF. CDR3 in DNA: TGCGCCAGCAGCCAAGATCCCAGGGTCTCCTACGAGCAGTACTTC.

This clonotype has more than one count but fewer than ten. This chain joins TRBV7-6 and TRBJ2-7, with D perhaps TRBD1 (5 bases). Germline CDR1 SGHVS, CDR2 FNYEAQ. The CDR3 spans 14 residues. V lost 5 bases and J 6 bases, leaving 17 bases between the germline ends. The CDR3 nucleotides are TGTGCCAGCAGCCCCGCGGACACCTCTGTCGAGCAGTACTTC. This translates into CASSPADTSVEQYF.

The V gene is TRBV28, the J gene TRBJ1-4; TRBD1 aligns across 9 bases. Germline V gene data show CDR1 as MDHEN and CDR2 as SYDVKM. V was clipped by 8 bases and J by 5 bases; unmatched bases: 12. The CDR3 runs 16 residues. CDR3 sequence reads: CASGLTGGAWNEKLFF. CDR3 DNA sequence: TGTGCCAGCGGGCTTACAGGGGGCGCCTGGAATGAAAAACTGTTTTTT.

This clonotype occurred many times. The chain carries TRBV14 and TRBJ2-2, with D perhaps being TRBD1 or TRBD2 (5 bases each). Deletions cut 0 bases from V and 6 bases from J, with 5 bases between. Looked up from germline, CDR1 is SGHDN and CDR2 is FVKESK. The CDR3 contains 13 residues. The CDR3: CASSQEGAGELFF. The CDR3, as DNA: TGTGCCAGCAGCCAAGAGGGGGCCGGGGAGCTGTTTTTT.

At least ten counts were recorded for this clonotype. The chain carries TRBV29-1 and TRBJ1-1, with D perhaps matching TRBD1 (5 bases). The V end lost 7 bases, the J end lost 1 base, and 13 bases lay between the germline ends. CDR1 SQVTM and CDR2 ANQGSEA come from the germline V gene. The CDR3 has 13 amino acids. The CDR3 DNA follows: TGCAGCGCCATACAGGAGACGAACACTGAAGCTTTCTTT. Translated, it gives CSAIQETNTEAFF.

The CDR3 protein is CASSQQGGGNQPQHF. The CDR3 DNA follows: TGCGCCAGCAGCCAACAGGGAGGTGGGAATCAGCCCCAGCATTTT. The chain recombines TRBV4-3 with TRBJ1-5, with D tentatively TRBD1 (5 bases). This CDR3 is 15 amino acids long. V was trimmed by 2 bases and J by 4 bases, leaving 12 bases between them. Germline V gene sequence: CDR1 LGHNA, CDR2 YSLEER.

Points on this clonotype: This could be a read error, since a much larger clone is one nucleotide away. This chain joins TRBV7-3 and TRBJ1-4; tentatively, D is TRBD1 (5 bases). The CDR3 sequence is 15 residues long. CDR1 SGHTA and CDR2 FQGTGA come from the germline V gene. The CDR3 region is CASSPGISENERLFF. In DNA, the CDR3 is TGTGCCAGCAGCCCAGGGATAAGCGAAAATGAAAGACTGTTTTTT.

Regarding this clonotype: This may arise from a read error, as a much more abundant clone is one base away. The rearrangement links TRBV6-5 to TRBJ1-1, with TRBD1 as a possible D gene (6 bases). Trimming removed 4 bases at V and 4 bases at J, with 10 bases between. The CDR3 loop spans 13 amino acids. Germline-derived CDR1 and CDR2 are MNHEY and SVGAGI. CDR3 sequence reads: CASSSGHLTEAFF. In DNA form, the CDR3 reads TGTGCCAGCAGTTCGGGACACCTCACTGAAGCTTTCTTT.

The rearrangement links TRBV6-2 or TRBV6-3 to TRBJ2-2; D may be TRBD2 (6 bases). Trimming removed 2 bases at V and 7 bases at J, with 14 bases between. The CDR3 consists of 15 residues. CDR1 MNHEY and CDR2 SVGEGT come from the germline V gene. CDR3 nucleotide sequence: TGTGCCAGCAGTTACGTGGCGGGGTTTAACGGGGAGCTGTTTTTT. Its protein product is CASSYVAGFNGELFF.

The gene calls are TRBV6-1 and TRBJ2-7, with D perhaps TRBD1 (8 bases). V was clipped by 9 bases and J by 3 bases, with 15 bases between them. The CDR3 length is 13 residues. In germline, CDR1 is MNHNS, CDR2 SASEGT. CDR3 DNA sequence: TGTGCCAGTGGACAGGGACTACTCTACGAGCAGTACTTC. This codes for CASGQGLLYEQYF.

The V and J genes are TRBV12-3 or TRBV12-4 and TRBJ2-3; D gene ambiguous. The CDR3 spans 15 residues. V dropped 1 base and J dropped 3 bases, with 11 bases sitting between them. CDR3 bases: TGTGCCAGCAGTTTAGAGGAAATTTCGACAGATACGCAGTATTTT. Its protein product is CASSLEEISTDTQYF.

This clonotype was picked up many times. This chain uses TRBV30 with TRBJ2-3; no firm D call. Trimming removed 4 bases from V and 4 bases from J, with 15 bases in between. Germline-derived CDR1 and CDR2 are GTSNPN and SVGIG (reference sequence). The CDR3 has 14 residues. The CDR3 DNA reads TGTGCCTGGATGGCTACCTTTTACTCAGATACGCAGTATTTT. Residues: CAWMATFYSDTQYF. Full variable domain (remainder filled in from reference TRBV30 and TRBJ2-3): SQTIHQWPATLVQPVGSPLSLECTVEGTSNPNLYWYRQAAGRGLQLLFYSVGIGQISSEVPQNLSASRPQDRQFILSSKKLLLSDSGFYLCAWMATFYSDTQYFGPGTRLTVL.

This clonotype came up many times. The chain recombines TRBV6-5 with TRBJ1-1; 8 bases line up with TRBD1. Per germline, CDR1 MNHEY and CDR2 SVGAGI. Germline trimming cut 6 bases from V and 3 bases from J; bases unmatched to any gene: 3. CDR3 size: 13 residues. CDR3 nucleotide sequence: TGTGCCAGCAGGGACAGGGTTGACACTGAAGCTTTCTTT. Encoded protein: CASRDRVDTEAFF.

This rearrangement joins TRBV19 to TRBJ1-1; tentatively, D is TRBD1 (5 bases). V was cut by 6 bases and J by 10 bases, with 24 bases left in between. The CDR3 is made up of 15 amino acids. The germline V gene has CDR1 LNHDA and CDR2 SQIVND (reference sequence). CDR3 coding DNA: TGTGCCAGTAGCACTACTGGGGGAAGTAGTTCTGGAGCTTTCTTT. Protein: CASSTTGGSSSGAFF.

The chain employs TRBV19 and TRBJ1-2; D not certain. There are 11 residues in the CDR3. The germline V and J ends were trimmed by 4 bases and 8 bases, with 8 bases remaining between them. Per the germline V gene, CDR1 is LNHDA and CDR2 is SQIVND (reference sequence). The CDR3 loop is CASSTGNGYTF. The CDR3 coding sequence is TGTGCCAGTAGTACGGGAAACGGCTACACCTTC.

A word on this clonotype: The germline gene is not matched at one end of the junction; a read error may be the cause. The chain combines TRBV7-9 with TRBJ2-7, with 9 bases fitting TRBD1. The CDR3 spans 16 residues. CDR1 SEHNR and CDR2 FQNEAQ come from the germline V gene (reference sequence). CDR3 residues: CAGSLSPTGGSYERYF. DNA of the CDR3: TGTGCCGGCAGCTTATCTCCGACAGGGGGAAGCTACGAGCGGTACTTC.

About this clonotype itself: A much more abundant neighbour one base away suggests this may be a read error. The gene calls are TRBV18 and TRBJ2-7; D is perhaps TRBD2 (5 bases). CDR3 length: 14 residues. Germline V CDR1 and CDR2: KGHSH, LQKENI. CDR3: CAGSRPGSTYEQYF. Written as DNA, the CDR3 is TGTGCCGGCTCCCGGCCGGGGTCCACCTACGAGCAGTACTTC.

This clonotype showed up many times. This chain connects TRBV12-3 or TRBV12-4 to TRBJ2-6; either TRBD1 or TRBD2 may supply D (6 bases each). There are 14 residues in the CDR3. The V end lost 3 bases, the J end lost 6 bases, and 9 bases lay between the germline ends. The CDR3 region has the DNA TGTGCCAGCAGTTTCGGGGGACAGGCCAACGTCCTGACTTTC. Translation gives CASSFGGQANVLTF.

The rearrangement joins TRBV9 to TRBJ2-2, with TRBD2 matching over 8 bases. The CDR3 loop spans 16 amino acids. With V trimmed by 5 bases and J by 6 bases, 12 bases remained unmatched. The germline CDR1 and CDR2 sequences are SGDLS and YYNGEE. CDR3 DNA sequence: TGTGCCAGCAGTCACGGAAGCGGGAGCTACGCCGGGGAGCTGTTTTTT. Protein sequence: CASSHGSGSYAGELFF.